Listed below are T cell receptor beta chains from one sample, sequenced in a study of cytomegalovirus exposure and HLA in healthy donors. Here immunoSEQ multiplex PCR was the method, and the copy in TCRdb shows in-frame clones only, minus some. The sample has more than 100,000 clones, approximately 66% seen once. The sequenced material came from PBMCs. These receptors came from a woman aged 50 to 60 in good health and CMV-seronegative. The CDR3 runs from the conserved cysteine through the conserved F or W. The D gene is left open where the match is weak. Not every row has a clone size; where given, it reads once, few, many or a size class.

V,length,J,size,D,CDR3,DNA
TRBV5-4,15,TRBJ2-3,.,TRBD2,CASSLSSGATDTQYF,TGTGCCAGCAGCTTGTCTAGCGGGGCCACAGATACGCAGTATTTT
TRBV4-2,14,TRBJ1-5,.,TRBD1,CASSQAGGGQPQHF,TGTGCCAGCAGCCAAGCAGGGGGCGGACAGCCCCAGCATTTT
TRBV7-2,15,TRBJ2-5,.,TRBD1,CASSSFFSGGETQYF,TGTGCCAGCAGCTCTTTTTTTTCAGGGGGAGAGACCCAGTACTTC
TRBV19,14,TRBJ2-3,.,.,CTSSMRHGTDTQYF,TGTACCAGTAGTATGAGACACGGCACAGATACGCAGTATTTT
TRBV18,16,TRBJ2-7,.,TRBD1,CASSPLRGQGAYEQYF,TGTGCCAGCTCGCCCCTGAGAGGGCAGGGGGCATACGAGCAGTACTTC
TRBV4-2,17,TRBJ2-3,.,TRBD2,CASSQDRSGRAGDTQYF,TGTGCCAGCAGCCAAGATCGCAGCGGGAGGGCCGGGGATACGCAGTATTTT
TRBV7-6,15,TRBJ1-5,few,.,CASSFDRLSNQPQHF,TGTGCCAGCAGCTTTGACAGGCTTAGCAATCAGCCCCAGCATTTT
TRBV4-3,14,TRBJ1-4,few,.,CASSRRTEREKLFF,TGCGCCAGCAGCCGGCGGACAGAGAGGGAAAAACTGTTTTTT
TRBV5-6,13,TRBJ2-3,.,.,CASSFQNTDTQYF,TGTGCCAGCAGCTTCCAAAACACAGATACGCAGTATTTT
TRBV30,14,TRBJ2-7,.,.,CAWGFQGFTYEQYF,TGTGCCTGGGGCTTCCAGGGTTTTACCTACGAGCAGTACTTC
TRBV2,14,TRBJ1-1,.,.,CASSELRGKAEAFF,TGTGCCAGCAGTGAATTGCGGGGGAAGGCTGAAGCTTTCTTT
TRBV10-1,15,TRBJ2-7,few,TRBD1,CASSESPQGVSEQYF,TGCGCCAGCAGTGAGTCACCCCAGGGGGTGTCCGAGCAGTACTTC
TRBV29-1,12,TRBJ1-2,few,.,CSVGGLGDGYTF,TGCAGCGTGGGAGGGCTGGGGGATGGCTACACCTTC
TRBV10-3,15,TRBJ2-6,few,.,CATRDNNSGANVLTF,TGTGCCACCCGGGACAACAACTCTGGGGCCAACGTCCTGACTTTC
TRBV5-1,17,TRBJ1-1,.,.,CASSLAGQTIMNTEAFF,TGCGCCAGCAGCTTGGCAGGACAGACGATCATGAACACTGAAGCTTTCTTT
TRBV7-4,15,TRBJ1-3,few,.,CASSQASDRRNTIYF,TGTGCCAGCAGCCAGGCGTCCGACAGAAGAAACACCATATATTTT
TRBV5-4,15,TRBJ1-3,.,TRBD1,CASSSTGGAGNTIYF,TGTGCCAGCAGCTCCACAGGGGGCGCGGGAAACACCATATATTTT
TRBV19,17,TRBJ1-3,.,.,CASSMGQSSLSGNTIYF,TGTGCCAGTAGTATGGGGCAGAGTAGTTTATCTGGAAACACCATATATTTT
TRBV7-6,15,TRBJ2-5,.,.,CASSVTGGAGETQYF,TGTGCCAGCAGCGTAACAGGGGGGGCTGGAGAGACCCAGTACTTC
TRBV18,15,TRBJ2-7,.,.,CASSSRDNFLSEQYF,TGTGCCAGCTCATCCCGGGACAACTTTCTCAGCGAGCAGTACTTC
TRBV11-2,15,TRBJ2-1,once,TRBD2,CASSPGTRLFHEQFF,TGTGCCAGCAGCCCCGGGACTAGACTGTTCCATGAGCAGTTCTTC
TRBV2,12,TRBJ2-3,.,.,CASRTTTDTQYF,TGTGCCAGCAGGACTACCACAGATACGCAGTATTTT
TRBV5-1,14,TRBJ2-5,.,TRBD1,CASSTGQGRETQYF,TGCGCCAGCAGCACTGGACAGGGGAGAGAGACCCAGTACTTC
TRBV2,15,TRBJ2-7,few,TRBD2,CASVQKLADPYEQYF,TGTGCCAGCGTACAAAAACTAGCGGACCCCTACGAGCAGTACTTC
TRBV15,15,TRBJ2-7,once,.,CATSRDSGSSYEQYF,TGTGCCACCAGCAGAGATAGCGGCAGCTCCTACGAGCAGTACTTC
TRBV5-1,16,TRBJ2-5,.,TRBD1,CASSGGTGGYQETQYF,TGCGCCAGCAGCGGAGGGACAGGGGGGTACCAAGAGACCCAGTACTTC
TRBV6-6,15,TRBJ2-3,.,TRBD1,CATHPGQGITDTQYF,TGTGCCACCCACCCGGGACAGGGTATCACAGATACGCAGTATTTT
TRBV28,13,TRBJ2-7,.,.,CASSLHGSYEQYF,TGTGCCAGCAGTCTGCACGGGAGCTACGAGCAGTACTTC
TRBV7-2,16,TRBJ2-7,.,TRBD2,CASSPTSGDIAYEQYF,TGTGCCAGCAGCCCGACTAGCGGGGACATTGCCTACGAGCAGTACTTC
TRBV6-6,12,TRBJ1-5,.,.,CASSLSNQPQHF,TGTGCCAGCAGCTTGAGCAATCAGCCCCAGCATTTT
TRBV7-7,15,TRBJ2-1,.,TRBD2,CASSFDSGSINEQFF,TGTGCCAGCAGCTTCGATAGCGGGAGTATCAATGAGCAGTTCTTC
TRBV21-1,16,TRBJ2-7,few,.,CASSKVGQGFSYEQYF,TGTGCCAGCAGCAAAGTGGGACAGGGGTTCTCCTACGAGCAGTACTTC
TRBV5-4,14,TRBJ2-3,.,.,CASTLGMRADTQYF,TGTGCCAGCACCCTCGGTATGCGGGCAGATACGCAGTATTTT
TRBV18,16,TRBJ2-1,.,TRBD2,CASSPLASGGNNEQFF,TGTGCCAGCTCACCGCTGGCTAGCGGGGGCAACAATGAGCAGTTCTTC
TRBV6-5,16,TRBJ2-7,few,.,CASSYLFRGPAYEQYF,TGTGCCAGCAGTTACCTTTTCAGAGGGCCTGCCTACGAGCAGTACTTC
TRBV19,14,TRBJ2-3,.,.,CASSSLLGTDTQYF,TGTGCCAGTAGTAGTTTACTAGGCACAGATACGCAGTATTTT
TRBV28,15,TRBJ1-5,.,TRBD1,CASSPPTGLNQPQHF,TGTGCCAGCAGTCCCCCGACAGGGTTGAATCAGCCCCAGCATTTT
TRBV7-6,14,TRBJ1-3,.,.,CASSLKTVGNTIYF,TGTGCCAGCAGCTTAAAGACAGTAGGAAACACCATATATTTT
TRBV28,16,TRBJ2-1,.,TRBD2,CASSPRGLAGVNEQFF,TGTGCCAGCAGCCCCCGGGGGCTAGCGGGAGTTAATGAGCAGTTCTTC
TRBV11-3,14,TRBJ2-7,.,.,CASSLVGQGYEQYF,TGTGCCAGCAGCTTAGTTGGGCAGGGCTACGAGCAGTACTTC
TRBV2,11,TRBJ1-2,.,.,CASSSFYGYTF,TGTGCCAGCAGTAGCTTCTATGGCTACACCTTC
TRBV9,15,TRBJ1-3,.,.,CASSVSPGVGNTIYF,TGTGCCAGCAGCGTATCACCAGGGGTGGGAAACACCATATATTTT
TRBV2,16,TRBJ1-5,.,TRBD1,CASSAGGWGGNQPQHF,TGTGCCAGCAGCGCAGGGGGCTGGGGTGGCAATCAGCCCCAGCATTTT
TRBV5-1,16,TRBJ2-1,once,TRBD2,CASSPRRREGYNEQFF,TGCGCCAGCAGCCCCCGGCGCCGGGAGGGATACAATGAGCAGTTCTTC
TRBV7-6,18,TRBJ2-5,.,TRBD2,CASSLGLTSGGAGETQYF,TGTGCCAGCAGCTTAGGTCTGACTAGCGGGGGGGCCGGGGAGACCCAGTACTTC
TRBV29-1,13,TRBJ1-3,.,TRBD1,CSVPGGSGNTIYF,TGCAGCGTTCCAGGGGGCTCTGGAAACACCATATATTTT
TRBV12-5,15,TRBJ2-7,few,TRBD2,CASGLELAVGHEQYF,TGTGCTAGTGGTTTGGAACTAGCGGTGGGCCACGAGCAGTACTTC
TRBV7-9,15,TRBJ2-7,.,TRBD2,CASSLFVGGGDEQYF,TGTGCCAGCAGCTTATTCGTGGGGGGAGGGGACGAGCAGTACTTC
TRBV10-3,15,TRBJ1-4,.,TRBD1,CATQTGQGANEKLFF,TGTGCCACCCAGACCGGACAGGGTGCTAATGAAAAACTGTTTTTT
TRBV5-1,14,TRBJ1-1,few,.,CASSYQDSNTEAFF,TGCGCCAGCAGCTATCAGGACAGTAACACTGAAGCTTTCTTT
TRBV27,16,TRBJ2-7,.,TRBD1,CASSLSPGQGRHEQYF,TGTGCCAGCAGTTTATCCCCGGGACAGGGGAGGCACGAGCAGTACTTC
TRBV30,13,TRBJ1-1,.,.,CAWSVGGRTEAFF,TGTGCCTGGAGTGTGGGGGGGCGCACTGAAGCTTTCTTT